This T cell receptor (beta chain) is from a study of T cell responses to AZD1222 COVID-19 vaccine. For the study at large: Pooled in the analysis were second doses at about 4 or about 12 weeks. Findings and caveats of the study: Vaccine-related CD4 TCRs covered spike, predominating at 160-218 and 743-854. Reports say nearly half of spike-specific TCRs go after unmutated variant regions. Just a handful of AZD1222 recipients tested seropositive at baseline.

Concerning this clone itself: What it recognizes is unknown.

Germline loops: CDR1 SNHLY, CDR2 FYNNEI. V lost 4 bases and J lost 3, with 13 bases in between. The CDR3 consists of 15 residues. The repertoire was sequenced with immunoSEQ multiplex PCR; TCRdb's copy has only in-frame clones and lacks some. The table has approximately 150,000 clones, 89% seen once; the top ten hold 5.1%. The chain links TRBV2 to TRBJ1-5, with D tentatively TRBD1 (5 bases). Source: peripheral blood, taken on day 0 of AZD1222 vaccination. The receptor's source is an adult in good health. CDR3 bases: TGTGCCAGCAGTGCAGACAGCGCCCCCAATCAGCCCCAGCATTTT. Protein: CASSADSAPNQPQHF.